The sequence of this TCR beta chain was determined in a study of T cell responses to AZD1222 COVID-19 vaccine. CDR3 length: 19 residues. CDR1 KGHDR and CDR2 SFDVKD come from the germline V gene. With 4 bases removed from V and 5 bases from J, the gap between germline ends came to 28 bases. Data came from immunoSEQ multiplex PCR; TCRdb stores just in-frame clones and leaves some out. Seen here are under 150,000 clones, more than 75% observed once, and the top ten hold 1.5% to 2.5%. Overall study results and limits: Repertoires were obtained only post-peak T cell response. Spike-specific TCR breadth and depth grew following two AZD1222 doses. Only a handful of AZD1222 recipients, roughly 6 in all, had baseline seropositivity.

With respect to this clone: What it binds is unknown.

Pooled together were second doses at about 4 or about 12 weeks. V usage is TRBV24-1 and J usage is TRBJ2-5; perhaps D is TRBD1 or TRBD2 (5 bases each). Sequencing used peripheral blood, obtained 28 days after the second AZD1222 dose. This TCR derives from an adult who received the AZD1222 COVID-19 vaccine. This chain's CDR3 is CATSDPPNPGTPTRETQYF. CDR3 DNA sequence: TGTGCCACCAGTGACCCACCCAACCCAGGGACCCCGACGCGGGAGACCCAGTACTTC.